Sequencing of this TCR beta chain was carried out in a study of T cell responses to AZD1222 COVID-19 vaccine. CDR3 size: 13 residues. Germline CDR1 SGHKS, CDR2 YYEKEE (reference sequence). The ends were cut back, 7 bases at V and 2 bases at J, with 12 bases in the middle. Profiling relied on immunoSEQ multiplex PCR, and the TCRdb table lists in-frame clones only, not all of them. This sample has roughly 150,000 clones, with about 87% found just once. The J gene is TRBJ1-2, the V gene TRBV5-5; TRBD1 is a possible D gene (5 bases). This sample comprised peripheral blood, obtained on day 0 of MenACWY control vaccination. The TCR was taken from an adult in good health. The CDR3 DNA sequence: TGTGCCAGCCAGATCCGACAGAACTATGGCTACACCTTC. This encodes CASQIRQNYGYTF.